This T cell receptor (beta chain) is drawn from a study of T cell responses to AZD1222 COVID-19 vaccine. A word on this clone: Its target is not known.

General observations from the study: Mapped onto spike, vaccine-associated CD4 TCRs spanned it and were dominant at 160-218 and 743-854. Donors in the cohort were predominantly white British and more often female, and clonal diversity was possibly underestimated. No day 14 peak samples; only post-peak repertoires were characterized. Reportedly, nearly half of unique spike TCRs recognized epitopes outside B.1.351/B.1.1.7 mutations.

Unmatched junction bases numbered 7, after V lost 4 bases and J lost 5 bases. The CDR3 is 13 amino acids. Germline-derived CDR1 and CDR2 are GTSNPN and SVGIG (reference sequence). The assay was immunoSEQ multiplex PCR, and TCRdb's table has in-frame clones only and misses some. Among 80,000 to 100,000 clones, approximately 90% were seen once, and the ten largest hold 2% to 2.5%. The origin of this receptor is an adult who received the AZD1222 COVID-19 vaccine. This material consisted of peripheral blood, taken 28 days after the second AZD1222 dose. The chain links TRBV30 to TRBJ1-2, with 7 bases matching TRBD1. The CDR3 reads CAWTKGAEYGYTF. CDR3 DNA sequence: TGTGCCTGGACGAAGGGGGCAGAATATGGCTACACCTTC.